The clone carrying this T cell receptor beta chain showed up just once. Losses at the gene ends were 2 bases for V and 7 bases for J; bases not matched to a gene: 2. The CDR3 length is 13 residues. CDR1 MNHEY and CDR2 SMNVEV come from the germline V gene (reference sequence). The data stem from a study of blood T cell repertoires in COVID-19. As for the study in general: COVID-19 samples from acute and convalescent phases originated in the United States, Italy and Spain.

Using immunoSEQ multiplex PCR, the repertoire was profiled, and TCRdb retains in-frame clones only, with some absent. This table holds more than 150,000 clones, approximately 79% found once. This TCR came from a man aged 60 to 69 with active or convalescent COVID-19. The sample consisted of peripheral blood. The V and J genes are TRBV27 and TRBJ1-1, with TRBD1 identical over 9 bases. The DNA of the CDR3 is TGTGCCAGCAGTTTACTGGACAGGGGTGAAGCTTTCTTT. Its protein is CASSLLDRGEAFF.